This entry concerns a single T cell receptor (beta chain). Its specificity is unknown. Assay used: immunoSEQ multiplex PCR; TCRdb lists only in-frame clones, some missing. The sample contains about 120,000 clones, over 85% of which appear only once. This record belongs to a study of T cell responses to AZD1222 COVID-19 vaccine. On the study more broadly: Pooling of second doses given at about 4 or about 12 weeks was done. Study-level results: Clonal diversity may have been underestimated, and the donors were mostly white British, with more females than males.

V dropped 0 bases and J dropped 7 bases, with 15 bases sitting between them. The CDR3 is 15 amino acids. Germline values: CDR1 KGHSH, CDR2 LQKENI. The receptor was derived from an adult in good health. Sequenced material: peripheral blood, taken on day 0 of AZD1222 vaccination. The V gene is TRBV18, the J gene TRBJ1-1, with D possibly matching TRBD1 (5 bases). The CDR3 protein is CASSPPSGGKDEAFF. The CDR3 nucleotides read TGTGCCAGCTCACCACCGTCGGGGGGTAAAGATGAAGCTTTCTTT.